This is a list of T cell receptor beta chains from one sample in a study of cytomegalovirus exposure and HLA in healthy donors. Here immunoSEQ multiplex PCR was the method, and the copy in TCRdb shows in-frame clones only, minus some. The data contain some 90,000 clones, approximately 96% of them singletons. The source material was PBMCs. The origin of the receptors is a man between 18 and 29 years old in good health and CMV-seronegative. Both conserved end residues are part of each CDR3. The order of the fields is V gene, D gene, clone size, J gene, CDR3 protein, CDR3 DNA. A D gene is named only where the DNA matches it firmly. Size is stated for part of the rows, as once, few or many counts, or as a class when the clone is expanded.

>TRBV5-1|TRBD2|NA|TRBJ2-3
CASSSPSMVSGNTDTQYF
TGCGCCAGCAGCTCCCCATCAATGGTTAGCGGGAACACAGATACGCAGTATTTT
>TRBV9|NA|NA|TRBJ2-2
CASSVSYRGELFF
TGTGCCAGCAGCGTATCCTACCGCGGGGAGCTGTTTTTT
>TRBV6-6|NA|NA|TRBJ1-1
CASSPTAGGPEAFF
TGTGCCAGCAGTCCCACGGCTGGAGGCCCTGAAGCTTTCTTT
>TRBV4-1|TRBD1|NA|TRBJ2-6
CASSRNRGAGANVLTF
TGCGCCAGCAGTAGGAACAGGGGAGCTGGGGCCAACGTCCTGACTTTC
>TRBV7-2|TRBD1|NA|TRBJ2-5
CASSLGRRGYQETQYF
TGTGCCAGCAGCTTAGGTCGCAGGGGGTACCAAGAGACCCAGTACTTC
>TRBV28|NA|NA|TRBJ2-1
CASLSNQGSSSYNEQFF
TGTGCCAGCTTGTCAAATCAGGGTTCGAGCTCCTACAATGAGCAGTTCTTC
>TRBV29-1|NA|NA|TRBJ2-1
CSVDNGGSYNEQFF
TGCAGCGTTGATAATGGAGGCTCCTACAATGAGCAGTTCTTC
>TRBV28|NA|NA|TRBJ2-2
CASTQLSKGELFF
TGTGCCAGCACCCAACTGAGTAAAGGGGAGCTGTTTTTT
>TRBV4-2|TRBD1|NA|TRBJ2-3
CASSRNPGTGGTDTQYF
TGTGCCAGCAGCCGGAACCCCGGGACAGGGGGCACAGATACGCAGTATTTT
>TRBV18|NA|NA|TRBJ1-1
CASSPPVGGLNTEAFF
TGTGCCAGCTCACCACCGGTCGGGGGGCTTAACACTGAAGCTTTCTTT
>TRBV27|TRBD1|NA|TRBJ1-1
CASSPALRGTGTSFEAFF
TGTGCCAGCAGTCCCGCGCTGAGGGGGACAGGGACTAGTTTTGAAGCTTTCTTT
>TRBV9|NA|NA|TRBJ2-1
CASSVYGNEQFF
TGTGCCAGCAGCGTATACGGGAATGAGCAGTTCTTC
>TRBV11-2|NA|once|TRBJ2-3
CASSFLRAGGTDTQYF
TGTGCCAGCAGCTTCCTCCGGGCAGGGGGCACAGATACGCAGTATTTT
>TRBV7-3|TRBD2|NA|TRBJ2-3
CASSLIAGTSGRGADTQYF
TGTGCCAGCAGCTTAATCGCTGGGACTAGCGGGAGGGGGGCAGATACGCAGTATTTT
>TRBV4-1|NA|NA|TRBJ2-2
CASSRLSERGGTGELFF
TGCGCCAGCAGCCGCCTCTCTGAAAGGGGCGGCACCGGGGAGCTGTTTTTT
>TRBV7-9|NA|NA|TRBJ1-1
CASSWRSGVNTEAFF
TGTGCCAGCAGCTGGAGGTCCGGAGTGAACACTGAAGCTTTCTTT
>TRBV19|NA|NA|TRBJ1-2
CASSQQGANYGYTF
TGTGCCAGTAGCCAACAGGGTGCTAACTATGGCTACACCTTC
>TRBV14|TRBD2|NA|TRBJ2-1
CASSPSGSLAYNEQFF
TGTGCCAGCAGCCCTAGCGGGAGTCTGGCTTACAATGAGCAGTTCTTC
>TRBV6-5|NA|NA|TRBJ1-5
CASSPGENQPQHF
TGTGCCAGCAGCCCAGGGGAGAATCAGCCCCAGCATTTT
>TRBV9|NA|NA|TRBJ2-2
CASSVSAGELFF
TGTGCCAGCAGCGTATCGGCCGGGGAGCTGTTTTTT
>TRBV2|NA|NA|TRBJ1-4
CASSVTERGAEKLFF
TGTGCCAGCAGTGTCACGGAACGGGGGGCTGAAAAACTGTTTTTT
>TRBV28|NA|NA|TRBJ1-2
CASRSTRLGYTF
TGTGCCAGCAGATCGACACGGTTGGGCTACACCTTC
>TRBV20-1|NA|NA|TRBJ2-1
CSGETSYEQFF
TGCAGTGGGGAAACTAGCTATGAGCAGTTCTTC
>TRBV7-9|TRBD1|NA|TRBJ2-5
CASSLEGQKQETQYF
TGTGCCAGCAGCTTAGAGGGACAGAAACAAGAGACCCAGTACTTC
>TRBV5-5|TRBD1|NA|TRBJ2-5
CASRKDRGETQYF
TGTGCCAGCAGGAAGGACAGGGGTGAGACCCAGTACTTC
>TRBV6-5|NA|NA|TRBJ1-1
CASSYLRPGPNTEAFF
TGTGCCAGCAGTTACCTCCGCCCAGGGCCGAACACTGAAGCTTTCTTT
>TRBV7-6|TRBD1|NA|TRBJ2-3
CASSLDPQGALTDTQYF
TGTGCCAGCAGCTTGGACCCACAGGGGGCTCTGACAGATACGCAGTATTTT
>TRBV2|TRBD1|NA|TRBJ2-2
CASSPEGQGILFF
TGTGCCAGCAGCCCGGAGGGACAGGGGATACTGTTTTTT
>TRBV5-1|TRBD2|NA|TRBJ2-3
CASSFGTSYSDTQYF
TGCGCCAGCAGCTTCGGGACTAGCTATAGCGATACGCAGTATTTT
>TRBV28|TRBD1|NA|TRBJ1-2
CASSPDRGQGYGYTF
TGTGCCAGCAGTCCCGACAGGGGGCAAGGCTATGGCTACACCTTC
>TRBV19|NA|NA|TRBJ1-5
CASTWTVFNQPQHF
TGTGCCAGTACGTGGACAGTTTTTAATCAGCCCCAGCATTTT
>TRBV9|NA|NA|TRBJ2-3
CASSAPGKVDTQYF
TGTGCCAGCAGCGCCCCCGGGAAGGTAGATACGCAGTATTTT
>TRBV7-2|NA|NA|TRBJ1-2
CASSLTPGFGTYGYTF
TGTGCCAGCAGCTTAACCCCAGGTTTTGGCACCTATGGCTACACCTTC
>TRBV4-2|TRBD2|once|TRBJ2-1
CASSQVEAGGNEQFF
TGTGCCAGCAGCCAAGTAGAGGCGGGAGGGAATGAGCAGTTCTTC
>TRBV7-8|TRBD1|NA|TRBJ1-5
CASSSWTGGSNQPQHF
TGTGCCAGCAGCTCCTGGACAGGGGGAAGCAATCAGCCCCAGCATTTT
>TRBV29-1|NA|NA|TRBJ2-1
CSARDTYNEQFF
TGCAGCGCCCGGGACACATACAATGAGCAGTTCTTC